This paragraph reports one TCR beta chain. Given the absence of the conserved phenylalanine or tryptophan at the CDR3 end, a read error is likely. The DNA is omitted, as the CDR3 cannot be located on it reliably, and the CDR3 follows TCRdb's listing. These data originate in a study of tumor-infiltrating lymphocytes in oesophageal squamous cell carcinoma. Each CDR3 protein gets one entry after TCRdb re-called the PCR reads with MiXCR. The sample shows 5,500 to 6,500 distinct CDR3 sequences, more than 14% of them seen only once. Sequenced: esophageal tumor tissue. The sequence was collected from a male donor with esophageal squamous cell carcinoma.

The CDR3 sequence: CASSPTGAGSRGYTFGS. The chain couples TRBV6-1 to TRBJ2-1; the table assigns TRBD1, which was not confirmed against the DNA. Including both end residues, the CDR3 is 17 amino acids long. Germline values: CDR1 MNHNS, CDR2 SASEGT.